These 28 T cell receptor beta chains came from one sample sequenced in a study of cytomegalovirus exposure and HLA in healthy donors. Produced via immunoSEQ multiplex PCR; TCRdb's table is partial and in-frame only. Among under 200,000 clones listed, roughly 90% were seen once. The sample consisted of PBMCs. Receptor source: a woman under 30 in good health and CMV-seronegative.

The V call is TRBV29-1, the J call TRBJ1-2, with D maybe TRBD1 (6 bases). Trimming removed 8 bases at V and 6 bases at J, with 25 bases between. The CDR3 totals 15 residues. Looked up from germline, CDR1 is SQVTM and CDR2 is ANQGSEA. Here the CDR3 DNA reads TGCAGCCCTCCCCGAGATAGGGGGGGGGAGAATGGCTACACCTTC. It codes for CSPPRDRGGENGYTF.

V usage is TRBV5-4 and J usage is TRBJ2-3; D is unclear. Per germline, CDR1 SGHNT and CDR2 YYREEE (reference sequence). V shed 2 bases and J shed 2 bases, with 9 bases lying between them. The CDR3 runs to 14 residues. CDR3 sequence reads: CASSFDLYTDTQYF. In nucleotides, the CDR3 is TGTGCCAGCAGCTTCGACTTGTACACAGATACGCAGTATTTT.

The J gene is TRBJ2-7, the V gene TRBV6-1, with 11 bases matching TRBD2. This CDR3 is built from 14 residues. The trim removed 5 bases at V and 2 bases at J, leaving 2 bases unmatched. The V gene's germline CDR1 is MNHNS and CDR2 SASEGT. CDR3 in amino acids: CASSRLAGTYEQYF. For the CDR3, the DNA is TGTGCCAGCAGTCGACTAGCGGGAACCTACGAGCAGTACTTC.

This clone was observed once. The chain is built from TRBV9 and TRBJ1-3, with TRBD1 matching 7 bases. CDR3 size: 16 residues. CDR1 is SGDLS and CDR2 is YYNGEE in the germline V gene. Trimming removed 2 bases from V and 0 bases from J; junction bases left unmatched: 5. The CDR3 sequence: CASSVEDRASGNTIYF. DNA of the CDR3: TGTGCCAGCAGCGTGGAAGACAGGGCCTCTGGAAACACCATATATTTT.

The chain joins TRBV4-3 to TRBJ2-2, with 7 bases matching TRBD1. There are 15 residues in the CDR3. Germline V CDR1 and CDR2: LGHNA, YSLEER. V dropped 1 base and J dropped 3; count of bases not matched to a gene: 2. The CDR3 sequence: CASSQGTGDTGELFF. CDR3 in DNA: TGCGCCAGCAGCCAAGGGACAGGCGACACCGGGGAGCTGTTTTTT.

This chain joins TRBV5-1 and TRBJ1-1, with 7 nucleotides matching TRBD1. V trimming: 0 bases; J trimming: 6 bases; junction bases outside the gene matches: 5. This CDR3 is built from 14 residues. Germline CDR1 and CDR2: SGHRS and YFSETQ. The chain's CDR3 is CASSLGRGLPEAFF. CDR3 nucleotides: TGCGCCAGCAGCTTGGGAAGGGGGCTGCCTGAAGCTTTCTTT.

This chain uses TRBV5-5 with TRBJ1-2; D is uncertain. The CDR3 contains 13 residues. V was clipped by 0 bases and J by 5 bases, with 8 bases between them. In germline, CDR1 is SGHKS, CDR2 YYEKEE (reference sequence). CDR3: CASSLESVYGYTF. Here the CDR3 DNA reads TGTGCCAGCAGCTTGGAGTCAGTTTATGGCTACACCTTC.

The V call is TRBV27, the J call TRBJ2-3; D not resolved. The CDR3 covers 15 residues. The V gene's germline CDR1 is MNHEY and CDR2 SMNVEV (reference sequence). V was shortened by 3 bases and J by 0 bases, with 10 bases between the two germline ends. The CDR3 DNA reads as TGTGCCAGCAGTTTGCAGGAAGATAGCACAGATACGCAGTATTTT. Amino acid sequence: CASSLQEDSTDTQYF.

The chain links TRBV2 to TRBJ1-4; no definite D call. The CDR3 has 12 residues. Germline V gives CDR1 SNHLY, CDR2 FYNNEI. V was clipped by 7 bases and J by 2 bases, with 5 bases between them. CDR3 sequence (DNA): TGTGCCAGCACGGGGACTAATGAAAAACTGTTTTTT. Its protein is CASTGTNEKLFF.

V gene TRBV6-5 combines with J gene TRBJ2-6; D is perhaps TRBD1 (5 bases). Trimming took off 6 bases at V and 0 bases at J, with 9 bases between the two ends. Per the germline V gene, CDR1 is MNHEY and CDR2 is SVGAGI. CDR3 length: 15 residues. As DNA, the CDR3 is TGTGCCAGCAGGACAACAGGCTCTGGGGCCAACGTCCTGACTTTC. Translating it yields CASRTTGSGANVLTF.

This clone was found a few times. The genes are TRBV10-1 and TRBJ2-7; weak D call: TRBD1 (5 bases). The CDR3 length is 14 residues. The germline V gene has CDR1 WNHNN and CDR2 SYGVQD (reference sequence). V was clipped by 0 bases and J by 2 bases, with 8 bases between them. CDR3 DNA sequence: TGCGCCAGCAGTGAGTCAGACAGTACCTACGAGCAGTACTTC. This encodes CASSESDSTYEQYF.

CDR3 in DNA: TGCGCCAGCAGCCAAGACGGGACTAGCGCCTACAATGAGCAGTTCTTC. Translating gives CASSQDGTSAYNEQFF. V and J are TRBV4-3 and TRBJ2-1; 10 nucleotides match TRBD2. The CDR3 consists of 16 residues. The V and J ends lost 0 bases and 2 bases, in that order; junction bases with no gene match: 1. CDR1 is LGHNA, CDR2 YSLEER, per germline.

This chain uses TRBV4-3 with TRBJ2-1, with 11 positions matching TRBD2. This CDR3 is 20 amino acids long. CDR1 LGHNA and CDR2 YSLEER come from the germline V gene. Unmatched junction bases numbered 12, after V lost 0 bases and J lost 2 bases. CDR3 sequence (DNA): TGCGCCAGCAGCCAAGAAAGTACTAGCGGGAGCTCCCCCGCCTACAATGAGCAGTTCTTC. Its protein is CASSQESTSGSSPAYNEQFF.

V usage is TRBV29-1 and J usage is TRBJ1-2; 7 nucleotides agree with TRBD1. The germline CDR1 and CDR2 sequences are SQVTM and ANQGSEA. The CDR3 spans 11 residues. V lost 4 bases, J lost 6 bases, and 2 bases stayed unmatched. The CDR3 nucleotides read TGCAGCGTTGTACAGGGGAATGGCTACACCTTC. This encodes CSVVQGNGYTF.

The rearrangement joins TRBV19 to TRBJ2-2, with 9 bases matching TRBD1. CDR3 size: 15 residues. The V gene end was trimmed by 5 bases and the J gene end by 6 bases; junction bases not matched to a gene: 7. CDR1 and CDR2 from the germline V gene are LNHDA and SQIVND (reference sequence). The CDR3 nucleotides are TGTGCCAGTAGTTCGAACCGGGACAGGGCCGGGGAGCTGTTTTTT. Translated: CASSSNRDRAGELFF.

The rearrangement joins TRBV18 to TRBJ2-7; TRBD2 is a possible D gene (5 bases). The V end lost 8 bases, the J end lost 1 base, and 24 bases lay between the germline ends. This CDR3 is 17 amino acids long. The germline gives CDR1 KGHSH, CDR2 LQKENI. CDR3 bases: TGTGCCAGCAGCAGGATCGGGAACGAGGATCCATCCTACGAGCAGTACTTC. This encodes CASSRIGNEDPSYEQYF.

V gene TRBV11-2 combines with J gene TRBJ2-3; 11 bases are a match to TRBD2. Germline V gene sequence: CDR1 SGHAT, CDR2 FQNNGV. V shed 5 bases, J shed 5 bases, and the junction held 15 bases outside the gene matches. The CDR3 consists of 18 residues. CDR3: CASSRTGTSGRREDTQYF. The CDR3 DNA reads as TGTGCCAGCAGCCGCACCGGGACTAGCGGAAGGAGGGAAGATACGCAGTATTTT.

This chain joins TRBV7-8 and TRBJ1-1; TRBD1 is a possible D gene (5 bases). Germline CDR1 reads SGHVS; CDR2 reads FQNEAQ. CDR3 size: 14 residues. With 5 bases removed from V and 7 bases from J, the gap between germline ends came to 17 bases. The CDR3 is CASSPPGLSGEAFF. CDR3 sequence (DNA): TGTGCCAGCAGCCCCCCGGGACTTTCGGGTGAAGCTTTCTTT.

The chain employs TRBV29-1 and TRBJ1-5, with D uncertain. This CDR3 spans 13 amino acids. The V gene lost 4 bases and the J gene lost 5 bases, with 12 bases spanning the gap. Germline V gene sequence: CDR1 SQVTM, CDR2 ANQGSEA. The CDR3 coding sequence is TGCAGCGTTGTGGAAGGCGGGGATCAGCCCCAGCATTTT. Translated, it gives CSVVEGGDQPQHF.

The chain couples TRBV7-9 to TRBJ2-1, with TRBD2 as a possible D gene (6 bases). Germline CDR1 SEHNR, CDR2 FQNEAQ (reference sequence). The V and J ends lost 2 bases and 2 bases respectively, with 10 bases between them. The CDR3 covers 15 residues. The CDR3 reads CASSLSGSTYNEQFF. CDR3 nucleotide sequence: TGTGCCAGCAGCTTATCCGGGAGCACCTACAATGAGCAGTTCTTC.

CDR3 bases: TGTGCCAGCAGTCAGACAGGGGGGAACTATGGCTACACCTTC. Translated, it gives CASSQTGGNYGYTF. This sequence joins TRBV2 and TRBJ1-2; TRBD1 aligns across 9 bases. Germline CDR1 reads SNHLY; CDR2 reads FYNNEI. This CDR3 comprises 14 residues. V lost 5 bases to trimming and J lost 2 bases; unmatched junction nucleotides: 3.

The sample holds one count of this clone. The chain links TRBV4-1 to TRBJ2-7; TRBD1 matches at 9 bases. Germline CDR1 and CDR2: MGHRA and YSYEKL. V was pared by 3 bases and J by 0 bases, with 15 bases of the junction left unmatched. The CDR3 covers 19 residues. The CDR3 spells CASSHVPGQGVLASYEQYF. The DNA for the CDR3 is TGCGCCAGCAGCCATGTTCCGGGACAGGGAGTCCTCGCCTCCTACGAGCAGTACTTC.

The V call is TRBV6-1, the J call TRBJ1-1; the D is unclear. V was shortened by 1 base and J by 0 bases, with 9 bases between the two germline ends. The CDR3 is 15 amino acids. Germline CDR1 and CDR2: MNHNS and SASEGT. DNA for the CDR3: TGTGCCAGCAGTGAAGAAGTCGGGGTGAACACTGAAGCTTTCTTT. It encodes CASSEEVGVNTEAFF.

The rearrangement links TRBV12-5 to TRBJ1-5; 8 nucleotides line up with TRBD1. Germline CDR1 and CDR2: LGHNT and FRNRAP. This CDR3 region has 14 residues. V lost 1 base and J lost 4; bases outside the gene matches: 0. CDR3 nucleotides: TGTGCTAGTGGTTTGGGGACAGGGAATCAGCCCCAGCATTTT. Its translation: CASGLGTGNQPQHF.

This clone was found once. CDR3 region: CASSQGTSGRFEQYF. Written as DNA, the CDR3 is TGCGCCAGCAGCCAAGGAACTAGCGGGAGGTTCGAGCAGTACTTC. The chain links TRBV4-3 to TRBJ2-7; 12 bases align to TRBD2. The CDR3 has 15 amino acids. After removal of 1 base from V and 6 bases from J, the junction contained 4 bases not matched to a gene. Germline CDR1 and CDR2: LGHNA and YSLEER.

The V and J genes are TRBV19 and TRBJ1-2; no firm D call. Looked up from germline, CDR1 is LNHDA and CDR2 is SQIVND (reference sequence). The CDR3 has 15 amino acids. The V end lost 3 bases, the J end lost 3 bases, and 14 bases lay between the germline ends. The CDR3 DNA follows: TGTGCCAGTAGTATTATCGGGTCGTTGGACTATGGCTACACCTTC. This translates into CASSIIGSLDYGYTF.

V is TRBV10-3 and J is TRBJ2-2, with 8 bases matching TRBD2. CDR3 length: 15 residues. CDR1 is ENHRY, CDR2 SYGVKD, per germline. J was trimmed by 1 base and V by 5 bases; bases with no gene match: 3. The CDR3 region has the DNA TGTGCCATCAGTACAGCGGGAGTGAACACCGGGGAGCTGTTTTTT. This gives the protein CAISTAGVNTGELFF.

The chain is built from TRBV7-6 and TRBJ2-6; unclear D gene. The V and J ends lost 7 bases and 1 base respectively, with 14 bases between them. This CDR3 region has 16 residues. CDR1 and CDR2 from the germline V gene are SGHVS and FNYEAQ. As DNA, the CDR3 is TGTGCCAGCACCTTGATTGCGGCGTCTGGGGCCAACGTCCTGACTTTC. Encoded protein: CASTLIAASGANVLTF.